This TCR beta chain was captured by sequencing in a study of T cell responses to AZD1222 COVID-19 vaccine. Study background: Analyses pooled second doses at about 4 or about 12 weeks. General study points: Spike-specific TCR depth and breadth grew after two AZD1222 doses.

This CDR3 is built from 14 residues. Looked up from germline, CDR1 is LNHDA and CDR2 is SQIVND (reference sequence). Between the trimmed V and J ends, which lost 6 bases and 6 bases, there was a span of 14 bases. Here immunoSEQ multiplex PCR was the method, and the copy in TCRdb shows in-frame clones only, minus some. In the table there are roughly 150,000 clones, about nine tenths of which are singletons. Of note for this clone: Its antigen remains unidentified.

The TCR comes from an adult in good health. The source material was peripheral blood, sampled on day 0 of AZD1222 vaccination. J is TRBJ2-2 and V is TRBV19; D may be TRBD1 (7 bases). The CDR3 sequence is CASRETGRPGELFF. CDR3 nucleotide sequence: TGTGCCAGTAGGGAGACAGGGAGGCCCGGGGAGCTGTTTTTT.